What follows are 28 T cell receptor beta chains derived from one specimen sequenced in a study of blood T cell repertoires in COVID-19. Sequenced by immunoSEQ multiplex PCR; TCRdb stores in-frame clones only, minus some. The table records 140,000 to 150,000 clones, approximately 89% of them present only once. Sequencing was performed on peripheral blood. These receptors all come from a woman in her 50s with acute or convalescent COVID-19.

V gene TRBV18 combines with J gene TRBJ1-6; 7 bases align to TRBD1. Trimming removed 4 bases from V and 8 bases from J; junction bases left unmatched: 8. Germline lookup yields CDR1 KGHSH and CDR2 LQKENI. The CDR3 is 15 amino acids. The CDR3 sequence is CASSRTGVRDSPLHF. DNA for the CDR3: TGTGCCAGCTCACGCACAGGGGTTAGAGATTCACCCCTCCACTTT.

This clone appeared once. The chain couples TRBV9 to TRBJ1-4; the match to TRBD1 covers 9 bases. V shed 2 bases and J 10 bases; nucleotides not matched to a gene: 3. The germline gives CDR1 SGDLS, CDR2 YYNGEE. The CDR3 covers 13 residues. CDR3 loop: CASSVGQGGKLFF. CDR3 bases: TGTGCCAGCAGCGTGGGACAGGGAGGAAAACTGTTTTTT.

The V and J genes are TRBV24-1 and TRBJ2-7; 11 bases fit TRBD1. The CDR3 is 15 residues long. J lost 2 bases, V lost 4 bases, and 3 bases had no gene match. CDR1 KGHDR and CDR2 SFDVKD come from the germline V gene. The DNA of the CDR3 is TGTGCCACCAGTGACCCGGGACAGGGGGCCTACGAGCAGTACTTC. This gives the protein CATSDPGQGAYEQYF.

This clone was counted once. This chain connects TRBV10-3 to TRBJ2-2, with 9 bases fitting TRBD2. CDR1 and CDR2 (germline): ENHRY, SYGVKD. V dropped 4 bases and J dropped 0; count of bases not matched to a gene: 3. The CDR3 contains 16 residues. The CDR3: CAISGGLAPNTGELFF. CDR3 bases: TGTGCCATCAGTGGGGGACTAGCACCGAACACCGGGGAGCTGTTTTTT.

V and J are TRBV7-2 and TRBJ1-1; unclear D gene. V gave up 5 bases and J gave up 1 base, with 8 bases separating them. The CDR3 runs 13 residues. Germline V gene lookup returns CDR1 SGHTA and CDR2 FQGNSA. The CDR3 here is CASSLLPNTEAFF. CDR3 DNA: TGTGCCAGCAGCCTACTGCCGAACACTGAAGCTTTCTTT.

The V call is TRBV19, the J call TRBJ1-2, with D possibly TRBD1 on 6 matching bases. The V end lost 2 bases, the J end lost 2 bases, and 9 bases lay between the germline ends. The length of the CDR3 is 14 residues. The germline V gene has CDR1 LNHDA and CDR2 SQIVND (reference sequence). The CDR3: CASSIQGPNYGYTF. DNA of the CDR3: TGTGCCAGTAGTATACAGGGGCCGAACTATGGCTACACCTTC.

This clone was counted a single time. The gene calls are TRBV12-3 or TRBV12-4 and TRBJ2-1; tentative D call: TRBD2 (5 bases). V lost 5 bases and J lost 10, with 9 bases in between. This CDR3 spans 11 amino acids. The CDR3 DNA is TGTGCCAGCAGTCGAACTAGGGAGCAGTTCTTC. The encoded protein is CASSRTREQFF.

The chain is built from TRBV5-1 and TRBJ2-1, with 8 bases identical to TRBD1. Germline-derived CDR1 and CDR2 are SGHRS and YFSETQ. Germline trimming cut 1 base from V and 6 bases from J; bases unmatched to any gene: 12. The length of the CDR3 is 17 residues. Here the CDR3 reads CASSLRGVGQGLNEQFF. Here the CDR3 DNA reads TGCGCCAGCAGCTTGAGGGGGGTAGGACAGGGTCTCAATGAGCAGTTCTTC.

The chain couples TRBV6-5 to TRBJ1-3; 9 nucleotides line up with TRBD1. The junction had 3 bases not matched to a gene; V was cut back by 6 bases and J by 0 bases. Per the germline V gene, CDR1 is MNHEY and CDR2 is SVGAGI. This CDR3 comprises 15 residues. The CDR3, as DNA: TGTGCCAGCAGCAAGACAGGGGGCTCTGGAAACACCATATATTTT. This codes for CASSKTGGSGNTIYF.

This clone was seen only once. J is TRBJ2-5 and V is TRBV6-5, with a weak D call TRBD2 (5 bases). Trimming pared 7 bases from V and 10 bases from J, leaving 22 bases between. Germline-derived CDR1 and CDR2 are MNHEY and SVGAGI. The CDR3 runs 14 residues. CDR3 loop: CASTKAEGPHDQYF. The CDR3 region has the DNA TGTGCCAGCACCAAGGCAGAGGGCCCCCACGACCAGTACTTC.

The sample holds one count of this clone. CDR3 in DNA: TGCGCCAGCAGCTTGGTCCCTTTAACGGGGAACACTGAAGCTTTCTTT. It specifies CASSLVPLTGNTEAFF. V usage is TRBV5-1 and J usage is TRBJ1-1; no firm D call. CDR1 and CDR2 from the germline V gene are SGHRS and YFSETQ. The V end was cut by 0 bases, the J end by 1 base, with 13 bases between. This CDR3 has 16 residues.

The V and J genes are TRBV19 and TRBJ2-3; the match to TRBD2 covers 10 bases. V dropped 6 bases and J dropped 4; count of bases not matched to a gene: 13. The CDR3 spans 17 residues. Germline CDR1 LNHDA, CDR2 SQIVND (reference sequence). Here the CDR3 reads CASRSPSGRGFADTQYF. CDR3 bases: TGTGCCAGTAGATCCCCTAGCGGGAGAGGTTTTGCAGATACGCAGTATTTT.

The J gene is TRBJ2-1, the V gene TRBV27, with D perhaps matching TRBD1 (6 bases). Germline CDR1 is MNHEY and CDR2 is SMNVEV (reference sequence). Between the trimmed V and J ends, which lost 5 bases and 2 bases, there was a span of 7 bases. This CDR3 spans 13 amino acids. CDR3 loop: CASSQGPYNEQFF. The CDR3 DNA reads TGTGCCAGCAGTCAGGGGCCCTACAATGAGCAGTTCTTC.

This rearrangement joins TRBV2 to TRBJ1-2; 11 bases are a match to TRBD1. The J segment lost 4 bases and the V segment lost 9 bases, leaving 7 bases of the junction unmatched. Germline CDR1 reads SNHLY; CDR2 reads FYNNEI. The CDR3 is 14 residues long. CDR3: CARRGDRGSYGYTF. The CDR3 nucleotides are TGTGCCAGACGAGGGGACAGGGGGTCCTATGGCTACACCTTC.

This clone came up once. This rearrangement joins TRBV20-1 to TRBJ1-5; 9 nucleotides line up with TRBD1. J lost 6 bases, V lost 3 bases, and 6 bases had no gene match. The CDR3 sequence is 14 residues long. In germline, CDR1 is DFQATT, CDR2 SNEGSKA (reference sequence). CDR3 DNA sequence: TGCAGTGCTAGTCGACAGGGGGAAGTTCAGCCCCAGCATTTT. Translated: CSASRQGEVQPQHF.

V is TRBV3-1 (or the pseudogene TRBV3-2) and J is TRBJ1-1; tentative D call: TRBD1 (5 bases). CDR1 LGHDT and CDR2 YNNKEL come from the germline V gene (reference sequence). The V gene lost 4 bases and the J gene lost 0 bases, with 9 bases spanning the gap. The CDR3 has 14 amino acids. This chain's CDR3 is CASSLGTLNTEAFF. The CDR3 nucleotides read TGTGCCAGCAGCCTCGGGACTTTGAACACTGAAGCTTTCTTT.

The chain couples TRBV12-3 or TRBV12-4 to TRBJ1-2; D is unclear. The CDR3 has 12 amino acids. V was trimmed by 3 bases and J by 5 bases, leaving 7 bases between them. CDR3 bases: TGTGCCAGCAGTTTGGTTCAGTATGGCTACACCTTC. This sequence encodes CASSLVQYGYTF.

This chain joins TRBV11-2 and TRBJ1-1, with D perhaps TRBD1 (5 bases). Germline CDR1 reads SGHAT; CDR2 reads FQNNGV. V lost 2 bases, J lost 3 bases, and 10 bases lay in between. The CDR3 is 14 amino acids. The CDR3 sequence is CASSLQQADTEAFF. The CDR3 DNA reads TGTGCCAGCAGCTTACAACAGGCGGACACTGAAGCTTTCTTT.

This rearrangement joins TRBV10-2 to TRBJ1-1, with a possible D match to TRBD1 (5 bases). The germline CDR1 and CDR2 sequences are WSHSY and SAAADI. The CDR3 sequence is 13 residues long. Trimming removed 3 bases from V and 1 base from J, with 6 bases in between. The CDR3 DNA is TGCGCCAGCAGTGAACAGGCGAACACTGAAGCTTTCTTT. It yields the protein CASSEQANTEAFF.

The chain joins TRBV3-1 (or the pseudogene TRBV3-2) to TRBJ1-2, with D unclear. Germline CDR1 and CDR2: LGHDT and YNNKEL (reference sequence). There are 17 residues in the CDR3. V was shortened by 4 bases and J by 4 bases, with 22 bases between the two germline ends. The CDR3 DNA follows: TGTGCCAGCAGCCCCATCCTCGTCACATTCGCCCCCTATGGCTACACCTTC. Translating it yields CASSPILVTFAPYGYTF.

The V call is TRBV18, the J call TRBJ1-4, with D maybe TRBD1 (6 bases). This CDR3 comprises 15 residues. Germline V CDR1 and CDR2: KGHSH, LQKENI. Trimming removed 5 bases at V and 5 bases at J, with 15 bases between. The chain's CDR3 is CASSKGQLRNEKLFF. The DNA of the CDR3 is TGTGCCAGCTCAAAAGGACAGTTGCGAAATGAAAAACTGTTTTTT.

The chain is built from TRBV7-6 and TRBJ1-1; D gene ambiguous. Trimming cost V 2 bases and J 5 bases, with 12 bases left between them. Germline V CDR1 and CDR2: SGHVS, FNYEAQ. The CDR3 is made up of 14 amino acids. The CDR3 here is CASSLPGEETEAFF. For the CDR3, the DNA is TGTGCCAGCAGCTTACCCGGGGAGGAGACTGAAGCTTTCTTT.

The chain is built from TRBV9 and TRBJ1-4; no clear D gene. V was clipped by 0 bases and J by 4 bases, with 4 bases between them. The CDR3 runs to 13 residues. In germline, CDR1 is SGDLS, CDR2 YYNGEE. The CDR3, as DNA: TGTGCCAGCAGCGTAGCGAGTAATGAAAAACTGTTTTTT. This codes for CASSVASNEKLFF. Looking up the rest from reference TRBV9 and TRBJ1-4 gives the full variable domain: DSGVTQTPKHLITATGQRVTLRCSPRSGDLSVYWYQQSLDQGLQFLIQYYNGEERAKGNILERFSAQQFPDLHSELNLSSLELGDSALYFCASSVASNEKLFFGSGTQLSVL.

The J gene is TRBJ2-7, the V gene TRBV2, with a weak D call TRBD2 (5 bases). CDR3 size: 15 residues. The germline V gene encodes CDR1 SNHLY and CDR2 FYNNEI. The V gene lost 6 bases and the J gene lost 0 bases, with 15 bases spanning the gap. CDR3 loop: CASRDFEGSSYEQYF. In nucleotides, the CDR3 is TGTGCCAGCAGGGACTTCGAAGGGAGCTCCTACGAGCAGTACTTC.

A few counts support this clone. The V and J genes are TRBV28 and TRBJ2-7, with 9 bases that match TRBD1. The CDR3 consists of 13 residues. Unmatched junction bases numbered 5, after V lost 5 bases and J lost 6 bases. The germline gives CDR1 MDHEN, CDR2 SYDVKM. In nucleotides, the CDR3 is TGTGCCAGCAGTAGACAGGGGGGCTCCGAGCAGTACTTC. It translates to CASSRQGGSEQYF.

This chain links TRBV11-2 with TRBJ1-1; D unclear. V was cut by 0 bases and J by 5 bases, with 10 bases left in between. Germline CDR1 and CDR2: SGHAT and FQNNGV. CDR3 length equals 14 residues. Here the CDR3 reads CASSLDLSITEAFF. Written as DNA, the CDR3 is TGTGCCAGCAGCTTAGATTTGAGTATAACTGAAGCTTTCTTT.

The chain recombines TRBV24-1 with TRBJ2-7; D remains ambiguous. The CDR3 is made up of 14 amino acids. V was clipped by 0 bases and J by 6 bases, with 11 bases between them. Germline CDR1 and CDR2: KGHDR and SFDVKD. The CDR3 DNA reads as TGTGCCACCAGTGATTTGATTCCGGAGTGCGAGCAGTACTTC. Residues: CATSDLIPECEQYF.

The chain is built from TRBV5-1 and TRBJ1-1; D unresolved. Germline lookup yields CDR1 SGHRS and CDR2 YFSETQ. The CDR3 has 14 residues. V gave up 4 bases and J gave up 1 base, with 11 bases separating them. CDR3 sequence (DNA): TGCGCCAGCAGCGCAATTACAGCGAACACTGAAGCTTTCTTT. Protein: CASSAITANTEAFF.